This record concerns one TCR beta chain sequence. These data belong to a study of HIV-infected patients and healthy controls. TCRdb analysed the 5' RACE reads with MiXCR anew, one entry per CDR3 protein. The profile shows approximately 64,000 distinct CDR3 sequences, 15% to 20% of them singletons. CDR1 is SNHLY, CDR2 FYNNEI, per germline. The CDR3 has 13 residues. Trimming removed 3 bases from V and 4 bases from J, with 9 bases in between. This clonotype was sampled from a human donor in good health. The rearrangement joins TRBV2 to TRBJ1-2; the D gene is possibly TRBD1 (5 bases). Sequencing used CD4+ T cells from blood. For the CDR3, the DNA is TGTGCCAGCAGTGACAGGGTCCCCTATGGCTACACCTTC. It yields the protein CASSDRVPYGYTF.